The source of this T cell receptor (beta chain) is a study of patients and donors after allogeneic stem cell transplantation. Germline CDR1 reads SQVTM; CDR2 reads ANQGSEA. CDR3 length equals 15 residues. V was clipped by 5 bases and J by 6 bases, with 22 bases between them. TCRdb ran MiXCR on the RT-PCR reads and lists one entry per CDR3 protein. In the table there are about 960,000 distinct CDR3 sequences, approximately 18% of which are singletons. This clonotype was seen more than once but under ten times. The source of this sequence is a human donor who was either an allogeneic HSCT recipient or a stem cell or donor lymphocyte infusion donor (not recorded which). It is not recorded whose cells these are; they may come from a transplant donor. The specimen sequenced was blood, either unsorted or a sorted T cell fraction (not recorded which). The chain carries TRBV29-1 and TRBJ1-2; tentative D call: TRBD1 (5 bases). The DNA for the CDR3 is TGCAGCGTTCCAAAGGACGGCGGAAGGGGTAATGGCTACACCTTC. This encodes CSVPKDGGRGNGYTF.